This T cell receptor (beta chain) was captured in a study of T cell repertoires and HLA-DP antigens. Turning to the study itself: Alloantigens: one with one groove difference and one with roughly ten differences versus self. Two male donors and one female donor spanned ages 18-to-29 through 60-to-69. Average DNA input: roughly 200 ng for CD137+CD4+ sorts, 950 to 1,500 ng pre-culture.

In regard to this clone: The antigen remains unidentified.

Sequenced by immunoSEQ multiplex PCR; TCRdb stores in-frame clones only, minus some. Seen here are approximately 100,000 clones, roughly 86% observed once, and the top ten hold 1.5% to 2%. General study findings and limits: A non-physiological HeLa system presented antigen to total CD4+ responders.

V lost 4 bases to trimming and J lost 3 bases; unmatched junction nucleotides: 8. The CDR3 runs to 14 residues. Germline V gene data show CDR1 as SQVTM and CDR2 as ANQGSEA. The source material was CD4+ T cells from PBMCs. The V and J genes are TRBV29-1 and TRBJ2-7, with 8 bases fitting TRBD1. This receptor was obtained from a man over 45 in good health and CMV-seronegative. CDR3 nucleotides: TGCAGCGTTGGGACAGGGAACGGCTACTACGAGCAGTACTTC. This sequence encodes CSVGTGNGYYEQYF.